This record covers a single TCR beta chain. Generated by immunoSEQ multiplex PCR, the TCRdb table keeps only in-frame clones and is missing some. This repertoire shows 200,000 to 250,000 clones, around 85% found once; its top ten account for approximately 3.3%. This sample is part of a study of blood T cell repertoires in COVID-19. Across the study: Either two negative PCRs, clearance, or symptom resolution qualified Cohort 3 donors as recovered. From the United States, Italy and Spain came samples of acute and convalescent COVID-19. The analysed material was cDNA or gDNA that came from T cells, B-cell-depleted T cells, or PBMCs.

The CDR3 loop spans 14 amino acids. Germline assignment: CDR1 SGHAT and CDR2 FQDESV (reference sequence). Trimming removed 5 bases at V and 3 bases at J, with 11 bases between. The rearrangement uses TRBV11-1 and TRBJ1-3, with D uncertain. Sequencing was done on a sample of PBMCs or T cells enriched from blood (not recorded which). This TCR derives from a woman between 50 and 59 years old in a cohort exposed to, infected with or recovered from COVID-19 (not recorded which). Written as DNA, the CDR3 is TGTGCCAGCAGCACCCGAGCCGATGGAAACACCATATATTTT. It is translated as CASSTRADGNTIYF. Full variable domain (missing parts from reference TRBV11-1 and TRBJ1-3): EAEVAQSPRYKITEKSQAVAFWCDPISGHATLYWYRQILGQGPELLVQFQDESVVDDSQLPKDRFSAERLKGVDSTLKIQPAELGDSAMYLCASSTRADGNTIYFGEGSWLTVV.